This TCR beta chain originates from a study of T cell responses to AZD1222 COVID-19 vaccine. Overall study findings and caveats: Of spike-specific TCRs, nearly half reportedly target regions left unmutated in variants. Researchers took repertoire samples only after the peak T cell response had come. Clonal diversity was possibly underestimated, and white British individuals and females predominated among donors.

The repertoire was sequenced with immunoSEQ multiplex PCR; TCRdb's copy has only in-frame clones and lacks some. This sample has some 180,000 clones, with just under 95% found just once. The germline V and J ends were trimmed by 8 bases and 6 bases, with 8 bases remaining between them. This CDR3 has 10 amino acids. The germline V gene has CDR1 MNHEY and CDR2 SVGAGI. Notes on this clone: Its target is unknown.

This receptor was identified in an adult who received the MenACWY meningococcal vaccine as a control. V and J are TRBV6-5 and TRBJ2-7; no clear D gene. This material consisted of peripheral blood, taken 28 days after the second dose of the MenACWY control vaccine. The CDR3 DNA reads TGTGCCAGCTCGGACCCCGAGCAGTACTTC. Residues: CASSDPEQYF.